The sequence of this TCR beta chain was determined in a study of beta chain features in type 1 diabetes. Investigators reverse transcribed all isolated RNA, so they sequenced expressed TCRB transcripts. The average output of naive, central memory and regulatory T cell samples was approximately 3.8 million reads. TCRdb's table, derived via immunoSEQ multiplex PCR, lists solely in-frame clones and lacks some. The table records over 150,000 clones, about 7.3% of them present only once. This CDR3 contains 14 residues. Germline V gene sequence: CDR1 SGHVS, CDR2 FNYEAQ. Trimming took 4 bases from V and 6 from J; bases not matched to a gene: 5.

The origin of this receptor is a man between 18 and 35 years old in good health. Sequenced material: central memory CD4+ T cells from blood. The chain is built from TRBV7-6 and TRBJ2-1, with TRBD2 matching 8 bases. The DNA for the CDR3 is TGTGCCAGCAGCTCACGGGGGGGTAGCAATGAGCAGTTCTTC. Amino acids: CASSSRGGSNEQFF.